This paragraph reports one T cell receptor (beta chain). This clonotype was found many times. This clone's antigen is unknown. Base qualities are not recorded, but no much larger clone differs from it by a single base. Libraries were prepared through 5' RACE. The data were produced on an Illumina HiSeq 2000. Template switching introduced a universal primer binding site; the final cDNA contained a unique molecular identifier, enabling accurate counting of TCR cDNA molecules. Specific primers in the conserved constant-segment region were used to synthesize first-strand cDNA for the TCR alpha and beta chains. Each cDNA library was double barcoded, with a SMART-Mk sample barcode plus Illumina barcodes, to control for contamination. TruSeq adapter sequences along with Illumina sample barcodes were introduced in two successive PCR steps. Sequencing of the TCR alpha and beta cDNA libraries was done on the Illumina HiSeq platform using custom primers. In the source study's methods: MiGEC processed the raw reads to extract unique molecular identifiers, while MiXCR was used to determine the CDR3 positions. For each individual, recombination models were inferred using an EM algorithm with the repgenHMM and IGoR tools. The analysis of shared clonotypes was done with the tcR package in R, with sharing normalized by the product of cloneset sizes. Out-of-frame nonproductive sequences were analyzed to study raw recombination free of thymic and clonal selection effects. TCRdb reworked the public reads: Q25 trimming with fastp, MiXCR clone assembly, productive beta chains retained. When rows share a CDR3 protein, they turn into one entry using the most common DNA and genes. The V and J calls were not made by the authors but by TCRdb's processing. The sample profile shows about 1.7 million distinct CDR3 sequences; about 32% of them were found once. The top ten hold about 0.25% of the sample.

Every donor was a healthy Caucasian. This specimen comes from a study of identical twins (dated by TCRdb to between 2015 and 2016). Turning to the overall study: To test whether fetal clonotypes persist, the study used deep sequencing on TCR alpha and beta repertoires from monozygotic twins, unrelated adults of various ages, and cord blood. Replicate twin experiments were performed at different times using different library preparation protocols to rule out contamination. Here is what the overall study found, with its caveats: Compared with coincidental sharing between unrelated individuals, an excess of low generation-probability sequences was observed among out-of-frame TCR alpha sequences shared between twins. The excess sharing between twins in beta out-of-frame sequences was weaker because fewer shared sequences reduced the signal-to-noise ratio. Invariant T cells such as MAIT and iNKT could partly confound zero-insertion analyses, though diverse VJ usage argued against this for most clonotypes. Conclusions relied on cross-sectional statistical analysis, since the same donors could not be followed over many years. In monozygotic twins, recombination models systematically underestimated out-of-frame TCR alpha sharing, but the models matched the sharing seen between unrelated individuals. Fewer insertions were carried by abundant cord blood beta clonotypes; a weaker similar trend was observed in young adult naive repertoires, while no such trend was observed in memory repertoires.

V and J are truncated by 2 bases and 5 bases respectively, leaving an intervening sequence of 6 bases. The CDR3, cysteine through phenylalanine, is 12 amino acids long. The sequence is cut down to CDR3 DNA, 36 bases in frame from base 1. From a lookup of the germline V gene, CDR1 and CDR2 are MDHEN and SYDVKM. The sequenced sample consisted of cord blood. The chain joins TRBV28 to TRBJ2-5, with the identity of the D gene unclear. The sequence derives from a newborn girl in good health. The CDR3 amino acid sequence is: CASSLLLETQYF. The nucleotides are TGTGCCAGCAGTTTACTTTTGGAGACCCAGTACTTC.